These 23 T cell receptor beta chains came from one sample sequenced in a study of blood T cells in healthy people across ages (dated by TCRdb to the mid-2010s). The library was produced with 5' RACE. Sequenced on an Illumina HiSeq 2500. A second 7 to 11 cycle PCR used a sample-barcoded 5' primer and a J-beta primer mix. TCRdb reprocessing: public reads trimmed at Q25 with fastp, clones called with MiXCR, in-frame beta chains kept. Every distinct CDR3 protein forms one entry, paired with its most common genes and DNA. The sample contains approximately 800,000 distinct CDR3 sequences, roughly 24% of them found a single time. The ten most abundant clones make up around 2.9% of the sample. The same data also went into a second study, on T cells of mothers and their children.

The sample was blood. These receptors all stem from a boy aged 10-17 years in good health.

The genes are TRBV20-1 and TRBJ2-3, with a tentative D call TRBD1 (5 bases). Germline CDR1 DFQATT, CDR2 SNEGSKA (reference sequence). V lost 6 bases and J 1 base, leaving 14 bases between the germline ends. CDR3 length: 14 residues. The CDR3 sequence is CSAPLSRGTDTQYF. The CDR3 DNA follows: TGCAGTGCACCGCTCAGCAGGGGCACAGATACGCAGTATTTT.

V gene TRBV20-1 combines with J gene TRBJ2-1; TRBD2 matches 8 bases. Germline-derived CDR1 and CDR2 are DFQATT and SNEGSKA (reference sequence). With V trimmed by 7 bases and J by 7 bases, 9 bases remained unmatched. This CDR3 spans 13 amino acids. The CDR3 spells CSVSRGGENEQFF. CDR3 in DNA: TGCAGTGTCTCACGGGGGGGGGAAAATGAGCAGTTCTTC.

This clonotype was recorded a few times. The CDR3 reads CASSQFKRSQETQYF. CDR3 DNA sequence: TGTGCCAGCAGCCAATTCAAGCGGTCCCAAGAGACCCAGTACTTC. The chain joins TRBV14 to TRBJ2-5; weak D call: TRBD2 (5 bases). The CDR3 runs to 15 residues. Germline CDR1 is SGHDN and CDR2 is FVKESK. The V end lost 2 bases, the J end lost 1 base, and 11 bases lay between the germline ends.

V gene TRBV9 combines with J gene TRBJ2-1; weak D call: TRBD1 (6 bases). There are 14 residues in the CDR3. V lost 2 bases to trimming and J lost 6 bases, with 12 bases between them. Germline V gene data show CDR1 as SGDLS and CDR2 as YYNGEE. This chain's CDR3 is CASSVQTGANEQFF. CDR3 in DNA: TGTGCCAGCAGCGTTCAGACAGGAGCCAATGAGCAGTTCTTC.

CDR3 loop: CASSTSDGNYGYTF. Here the CDR3 DNA reads TGTGCCAGCAGCACCAGCGACGGGAACTATGGCTACACCTTC. The V gene is TRBV12-3 or TRBV12-4, the J gene TRBJ1-2; D is unclear. V lost 6 bases to trimming and J lost 2 bases, with 13 bases between them. This CDR3 spans 14 amino acids.

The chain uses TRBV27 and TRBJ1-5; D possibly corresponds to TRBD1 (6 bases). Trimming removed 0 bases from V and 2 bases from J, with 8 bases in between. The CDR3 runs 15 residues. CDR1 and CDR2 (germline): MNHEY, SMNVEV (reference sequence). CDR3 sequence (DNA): TGTGCCAGCAGTTTATCGACAGGTGGCAATCAGCCCCAGCATTTT. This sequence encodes CASSLSTGGNQPQHF.

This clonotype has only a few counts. CDR3 bases: TGTGCCAGCAGCGCGGGGACTAGCGACAAAGAGACCCAGTACTTC. Its protein is CASSAGTSDKETQYF. This chain links TRBV9 with TRBJ2-5, with 10 bases matching TRBD2. Looked up from germline, CDR1 is SGDLS and CDR2 is YYNGEE. V lost 3 bases, J lost 3 bases, and 5 bases stayed unmatched. The CDR3 totals 15 residues.

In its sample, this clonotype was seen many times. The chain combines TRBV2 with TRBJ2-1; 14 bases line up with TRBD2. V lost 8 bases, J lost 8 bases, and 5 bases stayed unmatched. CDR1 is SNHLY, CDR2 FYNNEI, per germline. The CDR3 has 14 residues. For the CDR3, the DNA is TGTGCCAGCGGGAGACTAGCGGGGGGGGATGAGCAGTTCTTC. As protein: CASGRLAGGDEQFF.

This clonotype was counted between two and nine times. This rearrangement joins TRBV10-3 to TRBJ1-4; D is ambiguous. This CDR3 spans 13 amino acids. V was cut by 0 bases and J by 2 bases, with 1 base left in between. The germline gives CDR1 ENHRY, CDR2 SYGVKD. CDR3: CAISESTNEKLFF. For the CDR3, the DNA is TGTGCCATCAGTGAGTCGACTAATGAAAAACTGTTTTTT.

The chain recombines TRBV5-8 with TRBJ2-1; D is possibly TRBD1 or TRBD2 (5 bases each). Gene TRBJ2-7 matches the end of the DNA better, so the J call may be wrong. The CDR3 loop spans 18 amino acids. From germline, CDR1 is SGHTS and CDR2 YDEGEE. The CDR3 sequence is CASSNPRIRGPSSYEQYF. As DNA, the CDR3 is TGTGCCAGCAGCAATCCCAGGATCCGGGGCCCAAGCTCCTACGAGCAGTACTTC.

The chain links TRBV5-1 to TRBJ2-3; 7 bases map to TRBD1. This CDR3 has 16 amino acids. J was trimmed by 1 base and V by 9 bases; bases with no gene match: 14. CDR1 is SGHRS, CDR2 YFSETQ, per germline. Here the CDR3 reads CAICNRGYGGTDTQYF. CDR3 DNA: TGCGCCATCTGTAACAGGGGCTACGGCGGCACAGATACGCAGTATTTT.

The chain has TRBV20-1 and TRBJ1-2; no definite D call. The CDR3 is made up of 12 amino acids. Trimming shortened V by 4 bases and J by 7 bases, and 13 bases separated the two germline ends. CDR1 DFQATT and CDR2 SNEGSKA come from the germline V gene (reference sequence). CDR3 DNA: TGCAGTGCTATTGGAGCAACGGGTGGCTACACCTTC. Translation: CSAIGATGGYTF.

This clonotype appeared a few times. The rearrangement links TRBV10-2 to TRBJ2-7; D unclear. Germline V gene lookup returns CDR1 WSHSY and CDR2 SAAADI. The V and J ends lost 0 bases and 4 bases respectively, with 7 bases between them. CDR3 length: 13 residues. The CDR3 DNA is TGCGCCAGCAGTGAGTCAAAGATTTACGAGCAGTACTTC. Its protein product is CASSESKIYEQYF.

The CDR3 loop reads CASSRTSGGALDEQFF. The CDR3 DNA reads as TGTGCCAGCAGTCGGACTAGCGGGGGGGCCCTCGATGAGCAGTTCTTC. The V call is TRBV28, the J call TRBJ2-1; 15 bases line up with TRBD2. The CDR3 totals 16 residues. The germline V gene has CDR1 MDHEN and CDR2 SYDVKM. After removal of 5 bases from V and 8 bases from J, the junction contained 7 bases not matched to a gene.

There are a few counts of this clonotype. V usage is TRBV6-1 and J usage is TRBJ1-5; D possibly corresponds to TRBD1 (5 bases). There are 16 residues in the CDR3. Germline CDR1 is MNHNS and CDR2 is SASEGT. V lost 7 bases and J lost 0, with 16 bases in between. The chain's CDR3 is CASTRDGEFSNQPQHF. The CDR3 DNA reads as TGTGCCAGCACCCGGGACGGTGAATTTAGCAATCAGCCCCAGCATTTT.

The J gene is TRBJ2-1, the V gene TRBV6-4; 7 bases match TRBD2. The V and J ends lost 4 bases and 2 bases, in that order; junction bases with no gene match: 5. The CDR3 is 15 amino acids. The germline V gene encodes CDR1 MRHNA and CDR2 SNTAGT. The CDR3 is CASSGRGGAYNEQFF. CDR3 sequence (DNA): TGTGCCAGCAGTGGCCGCGGGGGAGCCTACAATGAGCAGTTCTTC.

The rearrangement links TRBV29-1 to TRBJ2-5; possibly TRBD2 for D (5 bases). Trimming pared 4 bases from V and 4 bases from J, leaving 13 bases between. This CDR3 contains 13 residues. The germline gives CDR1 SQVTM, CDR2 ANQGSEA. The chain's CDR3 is CSVGDFRGETQYF. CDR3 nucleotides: TGCAGCGTTGGGGATTTTCGGGGAGAGACCCAGTACTTC.

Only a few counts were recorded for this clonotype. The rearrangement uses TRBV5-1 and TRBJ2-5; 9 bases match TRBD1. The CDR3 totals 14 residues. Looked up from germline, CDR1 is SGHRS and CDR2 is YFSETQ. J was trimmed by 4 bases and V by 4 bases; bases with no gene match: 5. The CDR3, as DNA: TGCGCCAGCAGCCGGCCGGGACAGGGAGAGACCCAGTACTTC. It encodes CASSRPGQGETQYF.

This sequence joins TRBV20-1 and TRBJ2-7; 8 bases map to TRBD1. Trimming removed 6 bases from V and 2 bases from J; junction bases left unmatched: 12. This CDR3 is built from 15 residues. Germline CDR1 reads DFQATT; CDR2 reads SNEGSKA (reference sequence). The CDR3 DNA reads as TGCAGTGCGGGAAGACAGGGGAAGTGGCCCTACGAGCAGTACTTC. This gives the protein CSAGRQGKWPYEQYF.

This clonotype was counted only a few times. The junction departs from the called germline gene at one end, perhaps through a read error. CDR3 coding DNA: TGCAGCGTTCGTTATGCTGGAAACACCATATGTTTT. It encodes CSVRYAGNTICF. The chain combines TRBV29-1 with TRBJ1-3, with no clear D. Germline V gives CDR1 SQVTM, CDR2 ANQGSEA. This CDR3 has 12 residues.

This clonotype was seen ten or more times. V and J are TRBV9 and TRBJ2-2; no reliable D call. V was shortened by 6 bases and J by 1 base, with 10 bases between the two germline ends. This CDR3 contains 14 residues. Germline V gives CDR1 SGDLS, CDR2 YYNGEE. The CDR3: CASTRLLNTGELFF. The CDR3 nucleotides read TGTGCCAGCACACGGCTTCTGAACACCGGGGAGCTGTTTTTT.

The CDR3 protein is CASSPQTGETPLHF. CDR3 in DNA: TGTGCCAGCAGCCCGCAAACAGGGGAGACACCCCTCCACTTT. The chain recombines TRBV14 with TRBJ1-6, with TRBD1 matching over 7 bases. The V gene end was trimmed by 4 bases and the J gene end by 11 bases; junction bases not matched to a gene: 8. This CDR3 spans 14 amino acids. Germline V gene data show CDR1 as SGHDN and CDR2 as FVKESK.

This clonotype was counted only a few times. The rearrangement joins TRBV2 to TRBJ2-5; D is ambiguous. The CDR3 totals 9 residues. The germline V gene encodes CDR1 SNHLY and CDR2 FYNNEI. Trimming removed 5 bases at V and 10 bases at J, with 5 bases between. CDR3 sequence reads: CASSQDQYF. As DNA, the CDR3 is TGTGCCAGCAGTCAGGACCAGTACTTC.